Presented here are 15 T cell receptor beta chains from one specimen sequenced in a study of CD8+ T cells in alopecia areata. The sequencing template was cDNA reverse transcribed from extracted RNA. Assay used: immunoSEQ multiplex PCR; TCRdb lists only in-frame clones, some missing. The sample includes more than 85,000 clones, 35% to 50% seen only once; the top ten take about 0.79%. The sequenced sample was CD4+ T cells sorted from blood. These receptors originate from a human donor with alopecia areata.

The chain couples TRBV5-1 to TRBJ2-7; TRBD2 matches at 13 bases. The trim removed 4 bases at V and 2 bases at J, leaving 12 bases unmatched. CDR1 SGHRS and CDR2 YFSETQ come from the germline V gene. The CDR3 loop spans 18 amino acids. The CDR3 region has the DNA TGCGCCAGCAGCCTGAGGACTAGCGGGAGCAGTAGGGCCTACGAGCAGTACTTC. Translating it yields CASSLRTSGSSRAYEQYF.

As to this clone: Other DNA sequences in the sample encode the same CDR3. The rearrangement joins TRBV5-1 to TRBJ1-1; possible D gene TRBD1, 5 bases. CDR1 SGHRS and CDR2 YFSETQ come from the germline V gene. V lost 2 bases, J lost 1 base, and 6 bases lay in between. This CDR3 is built from 13 residues. This chain's CDR3 is CASSFGGNTEAFF. The CDR3 nucleotides read TGCGCCAGCAGCTTCGGGGGGAACACTGAAGCTTTCTTT.

The chain uses TRBV30 and TRBJ1-1, with a tentative D call TRBD1 (6 bases). Trimming removed 5 bases from V and 7 bases from J, with 14 bases in between. The CDR3 has 12 residues. Germline V lookup: CDR1 GTSNPN, CDR2 SVGIG (reference sequence). The DNA of the CDR3 is TGTGCCTGGGTCCACAGGGAGGGTGAAGCTTTCTTT. Protein sequence: CAWVHREGEAFF.

The chain links TRBV5-4 to TRBJ2-1; 12 bases align to TRBD2. V lost 4 bases to trimming and J lost 10 bases; unmatched junction nucleotides: 12. Germline CDR1 reads SGHNT; CDR2 reads YYREEE (reference sequence). This CDR3 spans 16 amino acids. This chain's CDR3 is CASSPERLAGVGEQFF. In nucleotides, the CDR3 is TGTGCCAGCAGCCCTGAACGACTAGCGGGAGTAGGGGAGCAGTTCTTC.

The rearrangement uses TRBV29-1 and TRBJ2-5, with D possibly being TRBD2 (6 bases). Germline CDR1 and CDR2: SQVTM and ANQGSEA. Trimming removed 6 bases from V and 1 base from J, with 18 bases in between. The CDR3 is made up of 15 amino acids. CDR3 DNA sequence: TGCAGCGTGGGACTCACCCTGGGCCTCCAAGAGACCCAGTACTTC. This sequence encodes CSVGLTLGLQETQYF.

The chain couples TRBV27 to TRBJ2-5, with a weak D call TRBD2 (6 bases). The germline V and J ends were trimmed by 5 bases and 1 base, with 14 bases remaining between them. The CDR3 is 15 residues long. Germline lookup yields CDR1 MNHEY and CDR2 SMNVEV (reference sequence). CDR3: CASSPRVAAQETQYF. CDR3 nucleotides: TGTGCCAGCAGTCCCCGCGTAGCGGCCCAAGAGACCCAGTACTTC.

This clone appeared a few times. This chain uses TRBV28 with TRBJ2-5; possibly TRBD1 or TRBD2 for D (5 bases each). This CDR3 has 16 residues. Germline assignment: CDR1 MDHEN and CDR2 SYDVKM. V gave up 3 bases and J gave up 7 bases, with 21 bases separating them. CDR3 in amino acids: CASSLDITPRAGTQYF. As DNA, the CDR3 is TGTGCCAGCAGTTTGGATATCACCCCCAGGGCGGGGACCCAGTACTTC.

This clone was recorded a few times. The J gene is TRBJ1-5, the V gene TRBV30; TRBD1 matches 10 bases. Germline loops: CDR1 GTSNPN, CDR2 SVGIG (reference sequence). J gave up 2 bases and V 2 bases, and 6 bases lay outside the gene matches. This CDR3 comprises 16 residues. CDR3 DNA: TGTGCCTGGAGTCGGAGCGGGACAGGGGGCAATCAGCCCCAGCATTTT. Protein sequence: CAWSRSGTGGNQPQHF. The full variable domain, completed using reference TRBV30 and TRBJ1-5, is SQTIHQWPATLVQPVGSPLSLECTVEGTSNPNLYWYRQAAGRGLQLLFYSVGIGQISSEVPQNLSASRPQDRQFILSSKKLLLSDSGFYLCAWSRSGTGGNQPQHFGDGTRLSIL.

The gene calls are TRBV25-1 and TRBJ1-1; D unclear. The ends were cut back, 7 bases at V and 8 bases at J, with 8 bases in the middle. Germline assignment: CDR1 MGHDK and CDR2 SYGVNS. The CDR3 runs 10 residues. The CDR3 here is CASTNLEAFF. The DNA for the CDR3 is TGTGCCAGCACTAACTTGGAAGCTTTCTTT. Complete variable domain (other parts from reference TRBV25-1 and TRBJ1-1): EADIYQTPRYLVIGTGKKITLECSQTMGHDKMYWYQQDPGMELHLIHYSYGVNSTEKGDLSSESTVSRIRTEHFPLTLESARPSHTSQYLCASTNLEAFFGQGTRLTVV.

The chain carries TRBV2 and TRBJ2-2, with 7 bases aligning to TRBD1. Germline CDR1 SNHLY, CDR2 FYNNEI. The CDR3 is 14 residues long. J lost 7 bases, V lost 4 bases, and 6 bases had no gene match. The CDR3 nucleotides read TGTGCCAGCAGTGGGGAACAGGGGAGCGGGGAGCTGTTTTTT. It codes for CASSGEQGSGELFF.

The genes are TRBV29-1 and TRBJ1-1; D is uncertain. This CDR3 region has 13 residues. V was clipped by 4 bases and J by 0 bases, with 9 bases between them. The germline V gene has CDR1 SQVTM and CDR2 ANQGSEA. CDR3 sequence reads: CSVVSTMNTEAFF. CDR3 DNA sequence: TGCAGCGTTGTCAGCACCATGAACACTGAAGCTTTCTTT.

V and J are TRBV28 and TRBJ2-7; 9 nucleotides align to TRBD2. This CDR3 contains 15 residues. The trim removed 7 bases at V and 1 base at J, leaving 8 bases unmatched. Germline-derived CDR1 and CDR2 are MDHEN and SYDVKM. CDR3 region: CASIKSGGTSYEQYF. The CDR3, as DNA: TGTGCCAGCATCAAAAGCGGGGGGACGTCCTACGAGCAGTACTTC.

This clone was counted between two and nine times. The V call is TRBV7-9, the J call TRBJ1-1; a weak D match, TRBD1 (5 bases). The V gene lost 3 bases and the J gene lost 6 bases, with 17 bases spanning the gap. There are 15 residues in the CDR3. Germline loops: CDR1 SEHNR, CDR2 FQNEAQ (reference sequence). The CDR3 region has the DNA TGTGCCAGCAGCTTCGGACATCGGAGGTCCGCTGAAGCTTTCTTT. It specifies CASSFGHRRSAEAFF.

This clone appeared a few times. The gene calls are TRBV29-1 and TRBJ2-2; D is ambiguous. There are 14 residues in the CDR3. Germline V lookup: CDR1 SQVTM, CDR2 ANQGSEA. V dropped 4 bases and J dropped 3 bases, with 12 bases sitting between them. CDR3 in amino acids: CSVVGLVDTGELFF. The CDR3 nucleotides are TGCAGCGTTGTCGGTCTGGTGGACACCGGGGAGCTGTTTTTT.

CDR3 sequence reads: CSVGPSSKYEQYF. CDR3 nucleotides: TGCAGCGTTGGTCCTAGCTCAAAGTACGAGCAGTACTTC. V is TRBV29-1 and J is TRBJ2-7; possibly TRBD2 for D (5 bases). V was trimmed by 4 bases and J by 4 bases, leaving 14 bases between them. The V gene's germline CDR1 is SQVTM and CDR2 ANQGSEA. This CDR3 comprises 13 residues.